Below, 7 T cell receptor beta chains from the same sample are listed, as sequenced in a study of blood T cell repertoires in COVID-19. TCRdb keeps only in-frame clones here, not all; method: immunoSEQ multiplex PCR. The sample holds 200,000 to 250,000 clones, 70% to 90% seen once. Input material: peripheral blood. Receptor source: an older man with acute or convalescent COVID-19.

The chain is built from TRBV5-8 and TRBJ2-2; 7 nucleotides line up with TRBD1. Germline trimming cut 0 bases from V and 3 bases from J; bases unmatched to any gene: 8. Germline V gene lookup returns CDR1 SGHTS and CDR2 YDEGEE. This CDR3 has 17 amino acids. The CDR3 here is CASSLGLGTVDTGELFF. CDR3 nucleotide sequence: TGTGCCAGCAGCTTGGGGCTCGGGACAGTCGACACCGGGGAGCTGTTTTTT. Based on the CDR3 plus reference TRBV5-8 and TRBJ2-2, the full variable domain is EAGVTQSPTHLIKTRGQQATLRCSPISGHTSVYWYQQALGLGLQFLLWYDEGEERNRGNFPPRFSGRQFPNYSSELNVNALELEDSALYLCASSLGLGTVDTGELFFGEGSRLTVL.

V gene TRBV11-3 combines with J gene TRBJ2-3; 11 nucleotides agree with TRBD2. This CDR3 has 17 amino acids. CDR1 and CDR2 from the germline V gene are SGHNT and YENEEA. V dropped 1 base and J dropped 4; count of bases not matched to a gene: 7. As DNA, the CDR3 is TGTGCCAGCAGCTTAGTCTATAGCGGGAGGGGAGCAGATACGCAGTATTTT. Amino acids: CASSLVYSGRGADTQYF.

V is TRBV28 and J is TRBJ2-6, with D unresolved. Trimming removed 6 bases from V and 0 bases from J, with 12 bases in between. This CDR3 contains 16 residues. Looked up from germline, CDR1 is MDHEN and CDR2 is SYDVKM. The CDR3 protein is CASSTFENSGANVLTF. DNA for the CDR3: TGTGCCAGCAGCACCTTTGAGAACTCTGGGGCCAACGTCCTGACTTTC.

The chain is built from TRBV9 and TRBJ2-1, with 10 bases matching TRBD2. V lost 0 bases to trimming and J lost 8 bases; unmatched junction nucleotides: 8. The germline CDR1 and CDR2 sequences are SGDLS and YYNGEE. The CDR3 loop spans 16 amino acids. As DNA, the CDR3 is TGTGCCAGCAGCGTAGAAATAGCGGGAGGATTCTATGAGCAGTTCTTC. This sequence encodes CASSVEIAGGFYEQFF.

The gene calls are TRBV28 and TRBJ1-3; 9 bases are a match to TRBD1. V was pared by 7 bases and J by 2 bases, with 3 bases of the junction left unmatched. CDR1 is MDHEN, CDR2 SYDVKM, per germline. The CDR3 is made up of 14 amino acids. The CDR3 loop is CASTTGGAGNTIYF. CDR3 in DNA: TGTGCCAGCACCACAGGGGGCGCTGGAAACACCATATATTTT. Combining the CDR3 with reference TRBV28 and TRBJ1-3 gives the whole variable domain DVKVTQSSRYLVKRTGEKVFLECVQDMDHENMFWYRQDPGLGLRLIYFSYDVKMKEKGDIPEGYSVSREKKERFSLILESASTNQTSMYLCASTTGGAGNTIYFGEGSWLTVV.

Points on this clone: The junction departs from the called germline gene at one end, perhaps through a read error. The V and J genes are TRBV18 and TRBJ2-1; possible D gene TRBD2, 5 bases. Germline V gene sequence: CDR1 KGHSH, CDR2 LQKENI. The CDR3 consists of 11 residues. CDR3 sequence (DNA): TGTGCCAGCTCGCCACAGAGGGTGCAGTTCTTC. Amino acid sequence: CASSPQRVQFF. Full variable domain (outside the CDR3, taken from reference TRBV18 and TRBJ2-1): NAGVMQNPRHLVRRRGQEARLRCSPMKGHSHVYWYRQLPEEGLKFMVYLQKENIIDESGMPKERFSAEFPKEGPSILRIQQVVRGDSAAYFCASSPQRVQFFGPGTRLTVL.

This rearrangement joins TRBV4-1 to TRBJ2-2, with D possibly TRBD2 on 6 matching bases. CDR3 length equals 16 residues. Trimming shortened V by 4 bases and J by 2 bases, and 14 bases separated the two germline ends. Germline CDR1 reads MGHRA; CDR2 reads YSYEKL. The CDR3 reads CASSPMEGPNTGELFF. CDR3 coding DNA: TGCGCCAGCAGCCCCATGGAGGGGCCCAACACCGGGGAGCTGTTTTTT.